What follows is one TCR beta chain and its context. Other DNA sequences in this sample translate to the same CDR3. In the original workflow: How many nucleated cells were present was estimated from reference gene primer amplification. The data were produced by immunoSEQ multiplex PCR, yet TCRdb's version contains in-frame clones alone and is incomplete. The V and J calls and the clone size are those of that table, but D and trimming were determined from the DNA. The sample lists about 120,000 clones; about 80% were seen once. The record originates from a study of blood T cell repertoires in COVID-19. Background on the study: The United States, Italy and Spain supplied acute and convalescent COVID-19 samples. PBMCs, B-cell-depleted T cells, or T cells were the source of the cDNA or gDNA that made up the material.

Looked up from germline, CDR1 is LNHDA and CDR2 is SQIVND (reference sequence). Germline trimming cut 1 base from V and 0 bases from J; bases unmatched to any gene: 1. The CDR3 is made up of 16 amino acids. This TCR came from an elderly woman with acute or convalescent COVID-19. The sequencing input was peripheral blood. The chain links TRBV19 to TRBJ2-7; 12 nucleotides agree with TRBD2. Here the CDR3 reads CASSIGTSGNSYEQYF. CDR3 coding DNA: TGTGCCAGTAGTATAGGGACTAGCGGGAACTCCTACGAGCAGTACTTC.